Sequencing of this TCR beta chain was carried out in a study of blood T cell repertoires in COVID-19 (TCRdb year 2020). At the level of the whole study: Samples covering the acute and convalescent phases of COVID-19 were provided by collaborators in the United States, Italy and Spain. Nearly every sample came with metadata listing a de-identified subject ID, COVID-19 status, age in years and sex. Where available, HLA class I and class II types were obtained from metadata supplied by the sample provider rather than from assay-based typing. The prospective study material was composed of cDNA or gDNA derived from T cells, B-cell-depleted T cells, or PBMCs. Samples were obtained from the ongoing ImmuneRACE study (first 160 participants) and from about 1,300 subjects provided by 6 global collaborators. The repertoires were released in a freely available public database meant as a resource for research on the immune response to SARS-CoV-2. Deeply sampled blood TCRbeta repertoires from subjects exposed to, actively infected with, or recovered from COVID-19 were included in the dataset. Overall study results and their limits: Clinical and demographic metadata were provided uncurated, with the amount varying by source and participant.

The germline V and J ends show losses of 5 bases and 1 base respectively, and no gene match explains 6 bases of the junction. The germline V gene sets CDR1 to SGHRS and CDR2 to YFSETQ. The CDR3 has 16 amino acids, counting the end cysteine and phenylalanine. Just the 48-base CDR3 DNA is kept, in frame starting at base 1. Comments on this clone: No antigen is known for it. Base quality data are lacking; no much larger clone is found one base away.

One collaborating source in Seattle enrolled patients during active infection and followed them longitudinally through the course of disease. Whole blood was collected in K2EDTA tubes by collaborating institutions according to the institutions' own protocols. Collaborator samples were shipped for TCRbeta analysis as frozen whole blood, isolated PBMCs, or DNA extracted from either sample type. TCRbeta CDR3 regions were amplified from genomic DNA using the immunoSEQ Assay, a bias-controlled multiplex PCR. Per the source publication's procedure: Within the assay, amplification of reference gene primers was used to estimate how many nucleated cells each sample contained. Sequence reads were collapsed and filtered to measure the absolute abundance of every unique TCRbeta CDR3 rearrangement. For each sample, productive Simpson clonality was calculated as the square root of Simpson's diversity index across productive rearrangements. This immuneACCESS table, as held by TCRdb, lists in-frame sequences with V and J called but not all clones. Of the missing ones, under half trace to an unresolved V gene in checked studies; the others have no known cause. D and trimming come from the DNA, and the V and J calls and clone size come from that table. Here the sample has 55,000 to 70,000 clones; about 91% occur a single time. The biggest ten clones account for 7.3% of the sample.

Material for sequencing was peripheral blood. The clonotype comes from a man aged 40-55 years with COVID-19, enrolled during active disease. The sequence is built from TRBV5-1 and TRBJ2-2; TRBD1 lines up with 9 middle nucleotides. The DNA is TGCGCCAGCAGTAAAACAGGGGGCCAGAACACCGGGGAGCTGTTTTTT. This translates into CASSKTGGQNTGELFF.